This TCR beta chain was documented in a study of blood T cell repertoires in COVID-19. The V and J ends lost 5 bases and 7 bases, in that order; junction bases with no gene match: 18. This CDR3 spans 17 amino acids. Germline V gene lookup returns CDR1 SGHTA and CDR2 FQGNSA. TCRdb's copy holds only in-frame clones and misses some; the assay was immunoSEQ multiplex PCR. The table shows some 260,000 clones, with roughly 85% occurring only once. The clonotype was recovered from a woman aged 18-29 years with acute or convalescent COVID-19. This chain uses TRBV7-2 with TRBJ2-7; 9 bases line up with TRBD1. Sequences were obtained from peripheral blood. CDR3 residues: CASSPYGGQGMVGEQYF. The CDR3 bases are TGTGCCAGCAGCCCTTATGGGGGACAGGGTATGGTCGGTGAGCAGTACTTC.